The 3 T cell receptor beta chains listed next were all sequenced from one sample in a study of T cell responses to AZD1222 COVID-19 vaccine. Generated by immunoSEQ multiplex PCR, the TCRdb table keeps only in-frame clones and is missing some. Altogether 25,000 to 35,000 clones are present, roughly nine tenths being singletons, with the ten largest covering about 48%. The sample was peripheral blood, taken on day 0 of AZD1222 vaccination. These receptors all stem from an adult in good health.

V usage is TRBV19 and J usage is TRBJ1-1; no firm D call. The V gene's germline CDR1 is LNHDA and CDR2 SQIVND (reference sequence). CDR3 length: 14 residues. The germline V and J ends were trimmed by 4 bases and 4 bases, with 13 bases remaining between them. The CDR3 is CASSTAHAVTEAFF. The CDR3 DNA reads TGTGCCAGTAGTACCGCCCACGCGGTCACTGAAGCTTTCTTT.

This chain uses TRBV4-1 with TRBJ1-2; tentatively, D is TRBD1 (6 bases). Germline V gene data show CDR1 as MGHRA and CDR2 as YSYEKL. The CDR3 consists of 13 residues. V dropped 4 bases and J dropped 7 bases, with 13 bases sitting between them. The CDR3: CASSPEQGSGYTF. CDR3 sequence (DNA): TGCGCCAGCAGCCCCGAACAGGGAAGTGGCTACACCTTC.

In this sample, this clone turned up a few times. The chain has TRBV19 and TRBJ1-1, with D unclear. This CDR3 spans 13 amino acids. V was shortened by 6 bases and J by 3 bases, with 11 bases between the two germline ends. Germline V CDR1 and CDR2: LNHDA, SQIVND (reference sequence). The CDR3 DNA follows: TGTGCCAGTAGCCAGAAAAGGGACACTGAAGCTTTCTTT. Protein: CASSQKRDTEAFF.